This TCR beta chain was recovered during a study of blood T cell repertoires in COVID-19. About the research overall: Italy, Spain and the United States were the sources of the convalescent and acute COVID-19 samples.

Method: immunoSEQ multiplex PCR; TCRdb's copy keeps in-frame clones and lacks some. The sample includes 130,000 to 150,000 clones, approximately 85% seen only once; the top ten take about 8%. The germline gives CDR1 MNHEY, CDR2 SMNVEV (reference sequence). The CDR3 extends over 13 amino acids. V was trimmed by 8 bases and J by 6 bases, leaving 14 bases between them. This rearrangement joins TRBV27 to TRBJ1-5; possible D gene TRBD1, 6 bases. The specimen sequenced was peripheral blood. This sequence was found in a woman aged 60 to 75 with COVID-19, enrolled during active disease. The CDR3 DNA reads as TGTGCCAGCGCCGGGGGGGGCGTTCAGCCCCAGCATTTT. It translates to CASAGGGVQPQHF.